The present TCR beta chain was sequenced within a study of memory CD4+ T cells and cytomegalovirus serostatus. Single viable CD3+CD4+CD8-CD45RO+ cells were sorted as the memory CD4+ T cells. Generated by immunoSEQ multiplex PCR, the TCRdb table keeps only in-frame clones and is missing some. The sample yields 56,000 or so clones, 82% seen once. Germline loops: CDR1 SGHTA, CDR2 FQGNSA. Trimming removed 6 bases from V and 5 bases from J, with 13 bases in between. The CDR3 runs 13 residues. The sequencing input was memory CD4+ T cells from blood. The chain couples TRBV7-2 to TRBJ1-1; maybe TRBD1 (6 bases). This receptor was obtained from an adult in good health and CMV-seronegative. The CDR3 DNA reads TGTGCCAGCAGTTCACAGGGTAGGACTGAAGCTTTCTTT. It yields the protein CASSSQGRTEAFF.